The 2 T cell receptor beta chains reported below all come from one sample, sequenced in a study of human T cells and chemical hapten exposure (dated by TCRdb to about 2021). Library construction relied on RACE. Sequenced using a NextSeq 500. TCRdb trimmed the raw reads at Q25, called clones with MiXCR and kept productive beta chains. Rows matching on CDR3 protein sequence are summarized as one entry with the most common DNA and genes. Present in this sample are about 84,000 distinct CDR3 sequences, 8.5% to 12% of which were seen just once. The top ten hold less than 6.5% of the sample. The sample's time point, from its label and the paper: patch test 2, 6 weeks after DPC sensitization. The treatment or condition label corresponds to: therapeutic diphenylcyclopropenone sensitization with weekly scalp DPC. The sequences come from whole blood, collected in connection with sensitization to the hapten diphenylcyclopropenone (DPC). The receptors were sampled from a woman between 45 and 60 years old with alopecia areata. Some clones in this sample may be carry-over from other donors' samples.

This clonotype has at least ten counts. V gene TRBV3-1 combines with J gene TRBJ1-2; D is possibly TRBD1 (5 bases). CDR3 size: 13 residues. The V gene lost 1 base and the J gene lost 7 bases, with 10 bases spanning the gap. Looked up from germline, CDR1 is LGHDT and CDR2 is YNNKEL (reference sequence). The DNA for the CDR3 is TGTGCCAGCAGCCAAGGGTACGGGGGTGGCTACACCTTC. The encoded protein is CASSQGYGGGYTF.

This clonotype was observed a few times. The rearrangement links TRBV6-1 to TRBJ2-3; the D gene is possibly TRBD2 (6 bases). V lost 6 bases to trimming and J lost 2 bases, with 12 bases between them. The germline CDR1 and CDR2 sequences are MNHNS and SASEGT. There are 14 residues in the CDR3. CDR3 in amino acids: CASSGGWATDTQYF. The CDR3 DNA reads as TGTGCCAGCAGCGGGGGTTGGGCCACAGATACGCAGTATTTT.